This T cell receptor beta chain was captured in a study of CDR3 diversity in severe acne. The CDR3 extends over 15 amino acids. Trimming cost V 2 bases and J 1 base, with 11 bases left between them. From germline, CDR1 is SEHNR and CDR2 FQNEAQ (reference sequence). TCRdb analysed the PCR reads with MiXCR anew, one entry per CDR3 protein. The table shows about 90,000 distinct CDR3 sequences, with roughly half occurring only once. Specimen: blood. This rearrangement joins TRBV7-9 to TRBJ1-1; D might be TRBD1 (5 bases). This receptor was taken from a male donor in good health, serving as a control. The CDR3 bases are TGTGCCAGCAGCTTATCCCCCGGGACGAACACTGAAGCTTTCTTT. Translated: CASSLSPGTNTEAFF.